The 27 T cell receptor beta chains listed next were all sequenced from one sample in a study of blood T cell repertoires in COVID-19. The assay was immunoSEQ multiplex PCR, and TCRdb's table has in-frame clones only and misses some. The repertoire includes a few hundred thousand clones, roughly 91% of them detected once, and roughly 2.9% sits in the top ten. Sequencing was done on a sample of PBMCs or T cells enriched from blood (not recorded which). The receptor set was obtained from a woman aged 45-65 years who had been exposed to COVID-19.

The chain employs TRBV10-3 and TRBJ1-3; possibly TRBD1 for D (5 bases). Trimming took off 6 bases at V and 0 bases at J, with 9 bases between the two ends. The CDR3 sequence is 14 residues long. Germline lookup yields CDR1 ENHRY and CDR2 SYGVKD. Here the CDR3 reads CAISVDSSGNTIYF. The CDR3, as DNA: TGTGCCATCAGCGTTGACAGCTCTGGAAACACCATATATTTT.

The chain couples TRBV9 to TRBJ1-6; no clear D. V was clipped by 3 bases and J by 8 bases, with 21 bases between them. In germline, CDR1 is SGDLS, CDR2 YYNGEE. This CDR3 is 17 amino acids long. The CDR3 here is CASSEAPGRGSHSPLHF. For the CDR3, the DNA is TGTGCCAGCAGCGAGGCCCCTGGACGGGGATCCCATTCACCCCTCCACTTT.

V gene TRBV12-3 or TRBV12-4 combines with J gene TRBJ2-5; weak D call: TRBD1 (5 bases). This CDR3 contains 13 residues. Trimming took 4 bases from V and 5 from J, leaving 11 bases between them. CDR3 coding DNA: TGTGCCAGCAGTTGGACAAAGCTGGAGACCCAGTACTTC. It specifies CASSWTKLETQYF.

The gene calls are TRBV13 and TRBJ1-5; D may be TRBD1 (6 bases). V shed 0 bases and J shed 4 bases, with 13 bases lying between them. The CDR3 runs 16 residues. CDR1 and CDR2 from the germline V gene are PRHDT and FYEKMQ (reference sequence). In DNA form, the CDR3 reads TGTGCCAGCAGCTTAGGCGGTGGACAGTATAATCAGCCCCAGCATTTT. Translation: CASSLGGGQYNQPQHF. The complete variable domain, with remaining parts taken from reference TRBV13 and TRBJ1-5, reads AAGVIQSPRHLIKEKRETATLKCYPIPRHDTVYWYQQGPGQDPQFLISFYEKMQSDKGSIPDRFSAQQFSDYHSELNMSSLELGDSALYFCASSLGGGQYNQPQHFGDGTRLSIL.

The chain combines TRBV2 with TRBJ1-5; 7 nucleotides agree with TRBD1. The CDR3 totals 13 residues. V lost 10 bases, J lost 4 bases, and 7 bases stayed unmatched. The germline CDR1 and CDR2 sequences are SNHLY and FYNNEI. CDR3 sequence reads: CATTGQPNQPQHF. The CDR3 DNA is TGTGCCACCACGGGACAGCCTAATCAGCCCCAGCATTTT.

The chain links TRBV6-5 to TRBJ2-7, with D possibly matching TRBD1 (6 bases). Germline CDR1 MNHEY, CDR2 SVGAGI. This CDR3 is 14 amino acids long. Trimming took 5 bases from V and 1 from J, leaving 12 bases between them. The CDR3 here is CASSHRAGSYEQYF. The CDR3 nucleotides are TGTGCCAGCAGTCACAGGGCAGGATCCTACGAGCAGTACTTC.

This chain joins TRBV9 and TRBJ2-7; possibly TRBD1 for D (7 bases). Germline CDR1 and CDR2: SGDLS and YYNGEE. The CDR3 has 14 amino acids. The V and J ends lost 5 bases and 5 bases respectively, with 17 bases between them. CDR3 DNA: TGTGCCAGCAGTACGACAGGGAGGTACCACGAGCAGTACTTC. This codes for CASSTTGRYHEQYF.

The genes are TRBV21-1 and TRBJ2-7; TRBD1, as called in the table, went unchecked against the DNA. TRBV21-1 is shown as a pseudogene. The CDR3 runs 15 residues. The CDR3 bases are TGTGCCAGCAGCATTCACCACAGGGGGCCCCACGAGCAGTACTTC. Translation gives CASSIHHRGPHEQYF.

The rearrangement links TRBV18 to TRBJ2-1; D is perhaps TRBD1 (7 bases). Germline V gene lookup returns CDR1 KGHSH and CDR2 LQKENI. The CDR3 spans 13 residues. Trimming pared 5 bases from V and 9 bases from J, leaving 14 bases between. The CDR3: CASSLTGEAEQFF. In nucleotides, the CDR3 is TGTGCCAGCTCATTAACAGGGGAGGCTGAGCAGTTCTTC.

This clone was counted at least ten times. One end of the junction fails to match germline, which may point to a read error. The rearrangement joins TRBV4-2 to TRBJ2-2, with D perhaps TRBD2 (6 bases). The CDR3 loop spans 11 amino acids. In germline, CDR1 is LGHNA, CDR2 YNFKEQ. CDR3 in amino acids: CASSLLGTGGF. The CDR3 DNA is TGTGCCAGCAGCCTCCTGGGGACTGGAGGTTTT.

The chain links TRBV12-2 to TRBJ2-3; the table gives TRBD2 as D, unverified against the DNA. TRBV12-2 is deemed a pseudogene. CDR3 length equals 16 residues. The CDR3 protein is CASRLLRGGFTDTQYF. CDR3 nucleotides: TGTGCAAGTCGCTTACTGCGGGGGGGATTCACAGATACGCAGTATTTT.

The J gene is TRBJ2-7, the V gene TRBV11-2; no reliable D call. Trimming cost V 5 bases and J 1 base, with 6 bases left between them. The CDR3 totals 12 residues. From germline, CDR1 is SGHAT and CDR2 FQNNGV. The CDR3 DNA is TGTGCCAGCAGCCTCGTTTCCTACGAGCAGTACTTC. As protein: CASSLVSYEQYF.

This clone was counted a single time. DNA for the CDR3: TGTGCCAGCAGCCGACAGGGGGTTGACTCCTACAATGAGCAGTTCTTC. This translates into CASSRQGVDSYNEQFF. The chain employs TRBV6-4 and TRBJ2-1; 9 nucleotides agree with TRBD1. There are 16 residues in the CDR3. The germline V gene has CDR1 MRHNA and CDR2 SNTAGT. The junction had 6 bases not matched to a gene; V was cut back by 6 bases and J by 0 bases.

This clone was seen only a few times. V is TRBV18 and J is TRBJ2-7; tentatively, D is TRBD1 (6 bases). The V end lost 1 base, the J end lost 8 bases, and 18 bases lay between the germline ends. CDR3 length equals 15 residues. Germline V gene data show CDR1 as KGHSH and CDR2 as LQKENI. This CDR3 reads CASSPQASRDNKQYF. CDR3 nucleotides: TGTGCCAGCTCACCACAAGCTAGCCGGGACAACAAGCAGTACTTC.

CDR3 sequence reads: CASSFHGGGYNEQFF. DNA for the CDR3: TGTGCCAGCAGTTTTCACGGGGGTGGCTACAATGAGCAGTTCTTC. This chain joins TRBV28 and TRBJ2-1, with D perhaps TRBD2 (6 bases). This CDR3 spans 15 amino acids. V was cut by 3 bases and J by 3 bases, with 12 bases left in between. Germline assignment: CDR1 MDHEN and CDR2 SYDVKM.

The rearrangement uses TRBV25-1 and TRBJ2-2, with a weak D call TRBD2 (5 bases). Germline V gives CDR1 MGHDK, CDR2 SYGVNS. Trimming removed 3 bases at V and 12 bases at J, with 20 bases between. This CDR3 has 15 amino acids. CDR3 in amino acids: CASSDGHEIPGKLFF. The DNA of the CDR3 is TGTGCCAGCAGTGATGGCCACGAAATACCGGGGAAGCTGTTTTTT.

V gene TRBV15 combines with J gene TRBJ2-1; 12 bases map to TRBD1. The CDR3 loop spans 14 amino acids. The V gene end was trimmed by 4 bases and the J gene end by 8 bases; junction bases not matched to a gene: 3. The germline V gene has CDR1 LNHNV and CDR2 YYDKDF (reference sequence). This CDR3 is CATSMGQGAHEQFF. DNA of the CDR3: TGTGCCACCAGCATGGGACAGGGGGCACATGAGCAGTTCTTC.

The CDR3 spells CASSISWTGGGTEAFF. In DNA form, the CDR3 reads TGTGCCAGTAGTATCTCTTGGACAGGGGGCGGAACTGAAGCTTTCTTT. This rearrangement joins TRBV19 to TRBJ1-1, with 11 bases aligning to TRBD1. The V gene end was trimmed by 3 bases and the J gene end by 5 bases; junction bases not matched to a gene: 8. The V gene's germline CDR1 is LNHDA and CDR2 SQIVND (reference sequence). CDR3 length: 16 amino acids.

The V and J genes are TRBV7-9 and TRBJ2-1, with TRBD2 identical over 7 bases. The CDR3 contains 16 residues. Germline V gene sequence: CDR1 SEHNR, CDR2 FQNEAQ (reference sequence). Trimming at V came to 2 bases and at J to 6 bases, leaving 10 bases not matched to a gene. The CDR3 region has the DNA TGTGCCAGCAGCTTAAGTCGGGGGGACTTTGTCAATGAGCAGTTCTTC. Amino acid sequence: CASSLSRGDFVNEQFF.

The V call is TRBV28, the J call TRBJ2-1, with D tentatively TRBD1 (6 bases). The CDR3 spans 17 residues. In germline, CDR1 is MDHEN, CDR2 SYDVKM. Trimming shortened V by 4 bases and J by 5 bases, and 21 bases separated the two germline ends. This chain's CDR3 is CASSSLLGDMGHNEQFF. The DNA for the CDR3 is TGTGCCAGCAGTTCCCTCTTGGGGGACATGGGGCACAATGAGCAGTTCTTC.

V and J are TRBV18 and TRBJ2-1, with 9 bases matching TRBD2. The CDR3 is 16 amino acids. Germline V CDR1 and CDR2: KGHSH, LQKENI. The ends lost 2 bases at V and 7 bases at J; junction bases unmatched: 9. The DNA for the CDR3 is TGTGCCAGCTCACCAAGGTCTAGCGGGGTTGATAATGAGCAGTTCTTC. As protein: CASSPRSSGVDNEQFF.

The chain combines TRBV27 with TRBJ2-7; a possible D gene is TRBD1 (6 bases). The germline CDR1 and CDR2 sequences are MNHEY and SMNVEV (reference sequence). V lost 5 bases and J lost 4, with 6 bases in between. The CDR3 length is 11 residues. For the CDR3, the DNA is TGTGCCAGCAGTACAGGGTACGAGCAGTACTTC. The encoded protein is CASSTGYEQYF.

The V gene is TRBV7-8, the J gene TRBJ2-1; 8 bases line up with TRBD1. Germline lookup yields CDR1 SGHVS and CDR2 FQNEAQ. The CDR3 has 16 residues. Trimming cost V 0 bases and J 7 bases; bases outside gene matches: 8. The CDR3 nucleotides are TGTGCCAGCAGCTTAGCGCAGCAGGGGGCTTGGAATGAGCAGTTCTTC. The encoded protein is CASSLAQQGAWNEQFF.

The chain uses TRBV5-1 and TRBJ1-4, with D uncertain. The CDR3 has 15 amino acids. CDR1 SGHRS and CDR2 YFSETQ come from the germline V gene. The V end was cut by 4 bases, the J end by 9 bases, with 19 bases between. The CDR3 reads CASSDGHLQMKKLFF. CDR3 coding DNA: TGCGCCAGCAGCGATGGTCATCTCCAGATGAAAAAACTGTTTTTT.

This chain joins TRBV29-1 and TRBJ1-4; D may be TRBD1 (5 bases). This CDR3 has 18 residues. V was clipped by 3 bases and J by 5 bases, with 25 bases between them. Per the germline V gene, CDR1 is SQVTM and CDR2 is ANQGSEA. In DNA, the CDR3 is TGCAGCGTTGATCCCCAAAAGTGGCACCCAGGGAGGAATGAAAAACTGTTTTTT. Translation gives CSVDPQKWHPGRNEKLFF.

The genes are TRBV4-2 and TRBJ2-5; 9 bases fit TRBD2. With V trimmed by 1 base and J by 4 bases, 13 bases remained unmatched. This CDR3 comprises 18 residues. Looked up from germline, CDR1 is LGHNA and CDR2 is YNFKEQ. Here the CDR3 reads CASSQGRYSGGPSETQYF. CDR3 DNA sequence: TGTGCCAGCAGCCAAGGCCGATATAGCGGGGGACCTTCAGAGACCCAGTACTTC.

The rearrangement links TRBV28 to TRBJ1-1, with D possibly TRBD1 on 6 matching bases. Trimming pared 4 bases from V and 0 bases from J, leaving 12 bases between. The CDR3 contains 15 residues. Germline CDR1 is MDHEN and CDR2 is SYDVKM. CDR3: CASSSYREMNTEAFF. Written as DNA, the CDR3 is TGTGCCAGCAGTTCATACAGGGAAATGAACACTGAAGCTTTCTTT.